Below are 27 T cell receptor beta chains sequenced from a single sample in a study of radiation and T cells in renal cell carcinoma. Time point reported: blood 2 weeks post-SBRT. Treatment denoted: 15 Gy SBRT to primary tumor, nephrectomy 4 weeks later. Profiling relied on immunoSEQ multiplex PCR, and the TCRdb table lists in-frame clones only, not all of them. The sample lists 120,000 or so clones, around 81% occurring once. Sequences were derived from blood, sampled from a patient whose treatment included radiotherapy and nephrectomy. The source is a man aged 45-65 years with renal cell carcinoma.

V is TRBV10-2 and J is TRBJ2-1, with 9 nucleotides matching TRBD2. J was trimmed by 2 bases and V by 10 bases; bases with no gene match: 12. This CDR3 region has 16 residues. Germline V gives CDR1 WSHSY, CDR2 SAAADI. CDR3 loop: CATAPRLAEAYNEQFF. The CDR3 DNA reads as TGCGCCACCGCACCACGACTAGCGGAGGCCTACAATGAGCAGTTCTTC.

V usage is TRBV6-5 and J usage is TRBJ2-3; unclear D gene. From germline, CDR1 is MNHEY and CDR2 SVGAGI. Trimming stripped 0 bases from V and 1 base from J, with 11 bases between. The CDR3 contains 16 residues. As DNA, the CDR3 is TGTGCCAGCAGTTACTCGATGTCATTGGGCACAGATACGCAGTATTTT. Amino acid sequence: CASSYSMSLGTDTQYF.

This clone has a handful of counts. The CDR3 DNA follows: TGTGCCAGCAGTTTGGCTTACAGAGGGGGGGCTGGCTACACCTTC. Encoded protein: CASSLAYRGGAGYTF. The chain recombines TRBV28 with TRBJ1-2; D is possibly TRBD1 (6 bases). The CDR3 loop spans 15 amino acids. Trimming pared 3 bases from V and 7 bases from J, leaving 18 bases between. The germline gives CDR1 MDHEN, CDR2 SYDVKM.

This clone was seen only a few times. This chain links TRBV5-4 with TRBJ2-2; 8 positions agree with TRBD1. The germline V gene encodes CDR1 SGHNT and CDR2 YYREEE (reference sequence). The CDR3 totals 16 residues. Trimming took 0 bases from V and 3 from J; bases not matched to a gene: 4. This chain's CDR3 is CASSLGGQVDTGELFF. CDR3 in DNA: TGTGCCAGCAGCTTGGGGGGACAGGTTGACACCGGGGAGCTGTTTTTT.

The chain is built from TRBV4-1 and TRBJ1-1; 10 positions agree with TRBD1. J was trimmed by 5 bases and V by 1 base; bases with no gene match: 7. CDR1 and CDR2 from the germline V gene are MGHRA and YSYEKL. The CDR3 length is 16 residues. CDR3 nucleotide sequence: TGCGCCAGCAGCCAAGGTCGACAGGGGGCGCGGACTGAAGCTTTCTTT. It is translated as CASSQGRQGARTEAFF.

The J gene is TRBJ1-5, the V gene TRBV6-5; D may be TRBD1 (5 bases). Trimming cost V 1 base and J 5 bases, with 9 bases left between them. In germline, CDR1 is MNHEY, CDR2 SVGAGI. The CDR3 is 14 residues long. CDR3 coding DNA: TGTGCCAGCAGTTACTTGGGGGATGATCAGCCCCAGCATTTT. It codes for CASSYLGDDQPQHF.

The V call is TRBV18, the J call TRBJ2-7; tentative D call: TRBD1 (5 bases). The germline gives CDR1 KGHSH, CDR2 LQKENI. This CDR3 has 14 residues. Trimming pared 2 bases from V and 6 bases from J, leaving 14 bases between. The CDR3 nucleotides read TGTGCCAGCTCACCAGAGGCAGGGTCTGTCGAGCAGTACTTC. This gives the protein CASSPEAGSVEQYF.

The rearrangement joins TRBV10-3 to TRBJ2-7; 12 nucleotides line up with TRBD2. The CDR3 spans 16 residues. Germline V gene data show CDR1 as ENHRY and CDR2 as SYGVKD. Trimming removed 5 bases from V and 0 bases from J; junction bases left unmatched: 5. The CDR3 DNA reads TGTGCCATCAGTCCGGGACTAGCGGGTGGCTCCTACGAGCAGTACTTC. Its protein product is CAISPGLAGGSYEQYF.

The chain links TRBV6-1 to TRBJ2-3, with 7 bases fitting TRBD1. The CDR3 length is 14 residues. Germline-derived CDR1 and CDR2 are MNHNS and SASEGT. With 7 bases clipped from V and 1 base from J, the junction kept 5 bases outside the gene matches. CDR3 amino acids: CASKTGTGTDTQYF. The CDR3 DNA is TGTGCCAGCAAGACCGGGACAGGCACAGATACGCAGTATTTT.

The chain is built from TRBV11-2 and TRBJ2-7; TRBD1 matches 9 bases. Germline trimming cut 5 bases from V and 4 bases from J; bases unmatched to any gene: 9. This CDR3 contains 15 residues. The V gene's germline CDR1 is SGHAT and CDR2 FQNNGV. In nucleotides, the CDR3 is TGTGCCAGCAGCGAATACCGGGACAGGGAGTACGAGCAGTACTTC. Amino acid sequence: CASSEYRDREYEQYF.

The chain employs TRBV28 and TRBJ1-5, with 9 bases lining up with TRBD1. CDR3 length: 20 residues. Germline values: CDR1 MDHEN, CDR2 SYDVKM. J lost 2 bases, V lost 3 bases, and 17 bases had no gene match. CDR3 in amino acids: CASSLSSQGATRWGNQPQHF. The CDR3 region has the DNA TGTGCCAGCAGTTTGTCCTCACAGGGGGCGACGAGGTGGGGCAATCAGCCCCAGCATTTT.

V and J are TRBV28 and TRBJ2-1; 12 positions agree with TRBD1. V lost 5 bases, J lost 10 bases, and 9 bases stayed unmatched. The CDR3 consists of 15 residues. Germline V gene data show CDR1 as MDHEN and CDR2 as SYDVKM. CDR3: CASSKPGQGAWEQFF. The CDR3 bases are TGTGCCAGCAGTAAACCGGGACAGGGGGCTTGGGAGCAGTTCTTC.

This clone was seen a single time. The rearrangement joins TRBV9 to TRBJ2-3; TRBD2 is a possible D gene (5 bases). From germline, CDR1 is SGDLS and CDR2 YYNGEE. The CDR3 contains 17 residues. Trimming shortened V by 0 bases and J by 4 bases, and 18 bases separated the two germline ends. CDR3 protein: CASSVATRASSSDTQYF. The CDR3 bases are TGTGCCAGCAGCGTAGCTACGCGGGCCTCTAGCTCAGATACGCAGTATTTT.

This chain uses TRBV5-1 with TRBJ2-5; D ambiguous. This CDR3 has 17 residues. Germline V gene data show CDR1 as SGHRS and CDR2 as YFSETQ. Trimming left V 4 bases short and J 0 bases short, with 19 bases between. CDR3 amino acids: CASSPNFDPNYQETQYF. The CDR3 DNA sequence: TGCGCCAGCAGCCCCAACTTCGATCCAAACTACCAAGAGACCCAGTACTTC. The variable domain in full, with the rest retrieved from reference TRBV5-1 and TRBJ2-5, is KAGVTQTPRYLIKTRGQQVTLSCSPISGHRSVSWYQQTPGQGLQFLFEYFSETQRNKGNFPGRFSGRQFSNSRSEMNVSTLELGDSALYLCASSPNFDPNYQETQYFGPGTRLLVL.

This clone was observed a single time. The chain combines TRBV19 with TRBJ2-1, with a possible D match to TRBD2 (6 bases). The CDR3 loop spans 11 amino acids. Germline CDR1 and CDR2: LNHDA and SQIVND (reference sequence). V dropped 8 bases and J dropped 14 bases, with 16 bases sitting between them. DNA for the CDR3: TGTGCCAGTGGCCTGATGGGAGGAGAGTTCTTC. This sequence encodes CASGLMGGEFF.

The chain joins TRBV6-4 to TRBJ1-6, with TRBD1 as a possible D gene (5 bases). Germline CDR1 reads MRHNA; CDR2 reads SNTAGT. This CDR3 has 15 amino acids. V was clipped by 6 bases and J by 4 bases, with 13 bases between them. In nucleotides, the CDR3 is TGTGCCAGCAGGCAGGGAGAAGAGTATAATTCACCCCTCCACTTT. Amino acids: CASRQGEEYNSPLHF.

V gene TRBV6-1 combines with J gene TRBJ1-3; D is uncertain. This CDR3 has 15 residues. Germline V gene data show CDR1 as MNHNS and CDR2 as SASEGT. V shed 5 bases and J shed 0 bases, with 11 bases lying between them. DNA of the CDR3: TGTGCCAGCAGTTGGGAGTCAAGCTCTGGAAACACCATATATTTT. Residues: CASSWESSSGNTIYF.

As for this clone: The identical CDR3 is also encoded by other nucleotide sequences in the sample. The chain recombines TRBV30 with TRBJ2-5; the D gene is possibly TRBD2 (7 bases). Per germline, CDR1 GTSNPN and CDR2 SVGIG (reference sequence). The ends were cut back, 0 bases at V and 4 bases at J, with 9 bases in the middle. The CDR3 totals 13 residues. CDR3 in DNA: TGTGCCTGGAGTGTAGGGGGGGGAGAGACCCAGTACTTC. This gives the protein CAWSVGGGETQYF.

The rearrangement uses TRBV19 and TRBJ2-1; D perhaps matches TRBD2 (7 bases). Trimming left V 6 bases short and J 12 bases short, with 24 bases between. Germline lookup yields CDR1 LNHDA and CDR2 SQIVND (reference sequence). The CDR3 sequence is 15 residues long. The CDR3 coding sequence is TGTGCCAGTAGCGAGGGAGGGGTATCAGGGGTTTTGCAGTTCTTC. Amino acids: CASSEGGVSGVLQFF.

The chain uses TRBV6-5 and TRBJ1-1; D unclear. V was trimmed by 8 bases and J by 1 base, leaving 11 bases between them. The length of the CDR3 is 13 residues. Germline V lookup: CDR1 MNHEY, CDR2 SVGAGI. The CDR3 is CASYVAENTEAFF. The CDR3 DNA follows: TGTGCCAGCTACGTTGCAGAGAACACTGAAGCTTTCTTT.

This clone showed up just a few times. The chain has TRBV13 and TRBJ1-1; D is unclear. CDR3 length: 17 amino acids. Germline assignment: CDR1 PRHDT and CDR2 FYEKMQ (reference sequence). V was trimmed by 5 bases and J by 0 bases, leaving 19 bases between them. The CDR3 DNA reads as TGTGCCAGCAGCCAATCCCGAGAGACACATATGAACACTGAAGCTTTCTTT. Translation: CASSQSRETHMNTEAFF. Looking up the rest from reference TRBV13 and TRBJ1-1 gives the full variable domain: AAGVIQSPRHLIKEKRETATLKCYPIPRHDTVYWYQQGPGQDPQFLISFYEKMQSDKGSIPDRFSAQQFSDYHSELNMSSLELGDSALYFCASSQSRETHMNTEAFFGQGTRLTVV.

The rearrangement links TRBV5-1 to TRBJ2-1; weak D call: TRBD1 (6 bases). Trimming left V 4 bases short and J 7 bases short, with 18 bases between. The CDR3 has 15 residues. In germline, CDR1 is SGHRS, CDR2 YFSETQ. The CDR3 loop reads CASSLAGDLGNEQFF. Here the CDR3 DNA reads TGCGCCAGCAGCCTGGCAGGGGACCTCGGTAATGAGCAGTTCTTC.

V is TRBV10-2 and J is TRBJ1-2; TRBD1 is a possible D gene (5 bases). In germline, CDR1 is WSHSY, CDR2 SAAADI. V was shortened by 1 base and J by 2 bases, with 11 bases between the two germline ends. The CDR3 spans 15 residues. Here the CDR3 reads CASSEFVTANYGYTF. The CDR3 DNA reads TGCGCCAGCAGTGAGTTTGTGACAGCCAACTATGGCTACACCTTC.

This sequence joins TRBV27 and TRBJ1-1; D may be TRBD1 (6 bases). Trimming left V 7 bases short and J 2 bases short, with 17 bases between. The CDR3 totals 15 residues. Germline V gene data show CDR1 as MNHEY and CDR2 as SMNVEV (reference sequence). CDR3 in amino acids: CASKQGGVLNTEAFF. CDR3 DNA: TGTGCCAGCAAACAGGGAGGGGTGTTAAACACTGAAGCTTTCTTT.

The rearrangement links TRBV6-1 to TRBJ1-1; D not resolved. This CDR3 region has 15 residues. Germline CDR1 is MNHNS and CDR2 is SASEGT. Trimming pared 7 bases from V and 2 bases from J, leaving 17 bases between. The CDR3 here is CASTFNSGLNTEAFF. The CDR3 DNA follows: TGTGCCAGCACGTTCAACAGCGGCCTAAACACTGAAGCTTTCTTT.

The CDR3 sequence is CASSILPMGGPTGELFF. DNA for the CDR3: TGTGCCAGTAGTATCCTTCCAATGGGAGGGCCCACCGGGGAGCTGTTTTTT. The chain employs TRBV19 and TRBJ2-2, with 7 nucleotides matching TRBD2. The CDR3 has 17 amino acids. Germline CDR1 and CDR2: LNHDA and SQIVND (reference sequence). The J segment lost 4 bases and the V segment lost 3 bases, leaving 11 bases of the junction unmatched.

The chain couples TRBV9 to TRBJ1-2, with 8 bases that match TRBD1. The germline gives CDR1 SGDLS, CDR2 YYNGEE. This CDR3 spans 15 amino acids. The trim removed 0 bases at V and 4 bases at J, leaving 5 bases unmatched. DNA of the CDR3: TGTGCCAGCAGCGTAGCAGGACAGGGATTCTATGGCTACACCTTC. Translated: CASSVAGQGFYGYTF.